These T cell receptor beta chains were read from a single sample in a study of Ad26.COV2.S vaccination and SARS-CoV-2 variants. The protocol was immunoSEQ multiplex PCR, while the TCRdb copy is restricted to in-frame clones and leaves out a portion. This sample has around 300,000 clones, with less than 90% found just once. The material sequenced was peripheral blood, taken in a trial of Ad26.COV2.S vaccine versus placebo. These TCRs come from a person aged 18 to 65 who received the Ad26.COV2.S COVID-19 vaccine or a placebo. Each CDR3 is given with its conserved first and last residue. D genes are given only for firm matches. Rows give clone size only sometimes, using once, few, many, or a class for an expanded clone.

v_call: TRBV5-1; clone_size: once; d_call: .; j_call: TRBJ1-4; cdr3_nt: TGCGCCAGCAGCTTGGGAGGGTCGACTAATGAAAAACTGTTTTTT; cdr3_aa: CASSLGGSTNEKLFF
v_call: TRBV6-5; clone_size: .; d_call: TRBD1; j_call: TRBJ1-1; cdr3_nt: TGTGCCAGCGGGGAGACAGGGATGAACACTGAAGCTTTCTTT; cdr3_aa: CASGETGMNTEAFF
v_call: TRBV28; clone_size: .; d_call: TRBD1; j_call: TRBJ1-1; cdr3_nt: TGTGCCAGCAGTTCAACCGGGACAGGGACGAGGGACACTGAAGCTTTCTTT; cdr3_aa: CASSSTGTGTRDTEAFF
v_call: TRBV30; clone_size: .; d_call: TRBD1; j_call: TRBJ1-1; cdr3_nt: TGTGCCTGGAGCCAAACCAGACAGGGTGAAGCTTTCTTT; cdr3_aa: CAWSQTRQGEAFF
v_call: TRBV19; clone_size: .; d_call: .; j_call: TRBJ2-1; cdr3_nt: TGTGCCAGTAGTTTCCGAAGGACGGGTAAGGAGCAGTTCTTC; cdr3_aa: CASSFRRTGKEQFF
v_call: TRBV6-4; clone_size: .; d_call: .; j_call: TRBJ1-2; cdr3_nt: TGTGCCAGCAGCCGAGACAGGTTCTATGGCTACACCTTC; cdr3_aa: CASSRDRFYGYTF
v_call: TRBV28; clone_size: .; d_call: .; j_call: TRBJ1-1; cdr3_nt: TGTGCCAGCACCCCGGGGGAGGCTAACACTGAAGCTTTCTTT; cdr3_aa: CASTPGEANTEAFF
v_call: TRBV6-1; clone_size: .; d_call: .; j_call: TRBJ1-2; cdr3_nt: TGTGCCAGCAGTGACAGGACTGGGTATGGCTACACCTTC; cdr3_aa: CASSDRTGYGYTF
v_call: TRBV7-9; clone_size: .; d_call: TRBD1; j_call: TRBJ2-1; cdr3_nt: TGTGCCAGCAGCTTAGTAGTAGGGGGCGGAATTTCCTACAATGAGCAGTTCTTC; cdr3_aa: CASSLVVGGGISYNEQFF
v_call: TRBV14; clone_size: once; d_call: TRBD1; j_call: TRBJ1-6; cdr3_nt: TGTGCCAGCAGCTCAGGGACAGGAAATTCACCCCTCCACTTT; cdr3_aa: CASSSGTGNSPLHF
v_call: TRBV7-3; clone_size: .; d_call: .; j_call: TRBJ2-7; cdr3_nt: TGTGCCAGCAGCTTGGGACACGGGGAAGGCTACGAGCAGTACTTC; cdr3_aa: CASSLGHGEGYEQYF
v_call: TRBV5-1; clone_size: .; d_call: TRBD1; j_call: TRBJ1-5; cdr3_nt: TGCGCCAGCAGCTTCGGGACAGAGAATCAGCCCCAGCATTTT; cdr3_aa: CASSFGTENQPQHF
v_call: TRBV19; clone_size: .; d_call: .; j_call: TRBJ1-5; cdr3_nt: TGTGCCAGTAGTATAGGGGTGCCCGAGGTTTTTAGCAATCAGCCCCAGCATTTT; cdr3_aa: CASSIGVPEVFSNQPQHF
v_call: TRBV5-1; clone_size: .; d_call: TRBD1; j_call: TRBJ1-1; cdr3_nt: TGCGCCAGCAGCTTGGCGGGGACAGGGGGCACTGAAGCTTTCTTT; cdr3_aa: CASSLAGTGGTEAFF
v_call: TRBV6-4; clone_size: .; d_call: .; j_call: TRBJ1-1; cdr3_nt: TGTGCCAGCAGTACAGAGGAGGGGGGGACCACTGAAGCTTTCTTT; cdr3_aa: CASSTEEGGTTEAFF
v_call: TRBV4-3; clone_size: .; d_call: TRBD2; j_call: TRBJ2-7; cdr3_nt: TGCGCCAGCAGCCCTCTTTTAGCGGGGCCCGCGATTTACGAGCAGTACTTC; cdr3_aa: CASSPLLAGPAIYEQYF
v_call: TRBV6-2/TRBV6-3; clone_size: few; d_call: .; j_call: TRBJ2-7; cdr3_nt: TGTGCCAGCAGTTATGCGGCGCCCTCGAGGTACGAGCAGTACTTC; cdr3_aa: CASSYAAPSRYEQYF
v_call: TRBV6-5; clone_size: .; d_call: TRBD1; j_call: TRBJ1-4; cdr3_nt: TGTGCCAGCACCCCCTACAGGGGCGCTAATGAAAAACTGTTTTTT; cdr3_aa: CASTPYRGANEKLFF
v_call: TRBV19; clone_size: few; d_call: .; j_call: TRBJ2-7; cdr3_nt: TGTGCCAGTAGGGCGGAGCTAGGGGGATCCTACGAGCAGTACTTC; cdr3_aa: CASRAELGGSYEQYF
v_call: TRBV21-1; clone_size: .; d_call: .; j_call: TRBJ2-7; cdr3_nt: TGTGCCAGCAGCATTCTGGGGGGCGCATTCGGCGAGCAGTACTTC; cdr3_aa: CASSILGGAFGEQYF
v_call: TRBV7-9; clone_size: .; d_call: TRBD2; j_call: TRBJ2-7; cdr3_nt: TGTGCCAGCAGCTTAGTCGGACTAGTCGTGTCCTACGAGCAGTACTTC; cdr3_aa: CASSLVGLVVSYEQYF
v_call: TRBV6-4; clone_size: .; d_call: TRBD1; j_call: TRBJ2-5; cdr3_nt: TGTGCCAGCAGTGACTGTCGGGACAGGGTTAAACTTGGTGAGACCCAGTACTTC; cdr3_aa: CASSDCRDRVKLGETQYF
v_call: TRBV30; clone_size: .; d_call: .; j_call: TRBJ2-7; cdr3_nt: TGTGCCTGGAGTGCACGCCGGGGGACGCAGTACTTC; cdr3_aa: CAWSARRGTQYF
v_call: TRBV5-1; clone_size: .; d_call: .; j_call: TRBJ2-7; cdr3_nt: TGCGCCAGCAGCTTGGCCCCAGCCTACGAGCAGTACTTC; cdr3_aa: CASSLAPAYEQYF